These 29 T cell receptor beta chains share one sample of origin, sequenced in a study of blood T cell repertoires in COVID-19. Clones were read by immunoSEQ multiplex PCR, and TCRdb kept only the in-frame ones, dropping some. The profile covers some 270,000 clones, with more than 75% appearing a single time and approximately 6.2% taken by the ten largest. Sequencing was carried out using peripheral blood. All receptors derive from an elderly woman with COVID-19, enrolled during active disease.

The chain combines TRBV11-2 with TRBJ2-2; D possibly corresponds to TRBD1 (6 bases). The germline V and J ends were trimmed by 1 base and 7 bases, with 7 bases remaining between them. Germline CDR1 reads SGHAT; CDR2 reads FQNNGV. This CDR3 contains 13 residues. The CDR3 DNA is TGTGCCAGCAGCTTAGCAGGGGTCGGGGAGCTGTTTTTT. Protein sequence: CASSLAGVGELFF. Based on the CDR3 plus reference TRBV11-2 and TRBJ2-2, the full variable domain is EAGVAQSPRYKIIEKRQSVAFWCNPISGHATLYWYQQILGQGPKLLIQFQNNGVVDDSQLPKDRFSAERLKGVDSTLKIQPAKLEDSAVYLCASSLAGVGELFFGEGSRLTVL.

The chain links TRBV24-1 to TRBJ1-2; tentatively, D is TRBD1 (5 bases). The germline V gene encodes CDR1 KGHDR and CDR2 SFDVKD. Trimming shortened V by 3 bases and J by 4 bases, and 17 bases separated the two germline ends. The CDR3 sequence is 16 residues long. Written as DNA, the CDR3 is TGTGCCACCAGTGATCAAACCTCGGGGGGACCCTATGGCTACACCTTC. This sequence encodes CATSDQTSGGPYGYTF.

V and J are TRBV5-1 and TRBJ2-2; 7 positions agree with TRBD1. The germline CDR1 and CDR2 sequences are SGHRS and YFSETQ. V dropped 4 bases and J dropped 2; count of bases not matched to a gene: 2. The CDR3 is made up of 14 amino acids. CDR3 DNA: TGCGCCAGCAGCAGGGACAGCAACACCGGGGAGCTGTTTTTT. Translated: CASSRDSNTGELFF.

In this sample, this clone turned up once. One end of the junction does not line up with germline, which may come from a read error. The rearrangement uses TRBV30 and TRBJ1-1, with 8 nucleotides matching TRBD1. The CDR3 is made up of 11 amino acids. Germline V gene lookup returns CDR1 GTSNPN and CDR2 SVGIG (reference sequence). The CDR3 bases are TGTGCCTGGAGTGGACGACAGGGGATTTTTTTT. The encoded protein is CAWSGRQGIFF. The whole variable domain, remainder taken from reference TRBV30 and TRBJ1-1, is SQTIHQWPATLVQPVGSPLSLECTVEGTSNPNLYWYRQAAGRGLQLLFYSVGIGQISSEVPQNLSASRPQDRQFILSSKKLLLSDSGFYLCAWSGRQGIFFGQGTRLTVV.

This chain uses TRBV3-1 (or the pseudogene TRBV3-2) with TRBJ1-2; a possible D gene is TRBD1 (5 bases). V dropped 1 base and J dropped 7 bases, with 16 bases sitting between them. This CDR3 region has 15 residues. From germline, CDR1 is LGHDT and CDR2 YNNKEL (reference sequence). This chain's CDR3 is CASSQVSEQGGGYTF. Written as DNA, the CDR3 is TGTGCCAGCAGCCAAGTATCAGAGCAGGGCGGTGGCTACACCTTC.

V and J are TRBV5-4 and TRBJ2-2; TRBD1 matches at 9 bases. CDR3 length: 16 amino acids. J lost 5 bases, V lost 5 bases, and 10 bases had no gene match. The germline V gene encodes CDR1 SGHNT and CDR2 YYREEE (reference sequence). CDR3 nucleotide sequence: TGTGCCAGCAGTTATAATTACAGGGGGCGAACCGGGGAGCTGTTTTTT. This encodes CASSYNYRGRTGELFF.

The chain uses TRBV5-1 and TRBJ1-2, with 8 bases that match TRBD1. V shed 5 bases, J shed 8 bases, and the junction held 11 bases outside the gene matches. This CDR3 is 14 amino acids long. From germline, CDR1 is SGHRS and CDR2 YFSETQ. This chain's CDR3 is CASSSGTGIEGYTF. DNA for the CDR3: TGCGCCAGCAGTTCCGGGACAGGCATTGAAGGCTACACCTTC.

The chain carries TRBV6-5 and TRBJ1-5; D ambiguous. The CDR3 contains 13 residues. Trimming took 0 bases from V and 5 from J, leaving 5 bases between them. Germline loops: CDR1 MNHEY, CDR2 SVGAGI. The CDR3 protein is CASSYSVYQPQHF. Here the CDR3 DNA reads TGTGCCAGCAGTTACTCCGTATATCAGCCCCAGCATTTT.

The chain links TRBV12-3 or TRBV12-4 to TRBJ1-1; D uncertain. The CDR3 runs to 12 residues. V lost 5 bases and J 4 bases, leaving 8 bases between the germline ends. The CDR3: CASSIGPTEAFF. The CDR3 nucleotides read TGTGCCAGCAGTATCGGTCCCACTGAAGCTTTCTTT.

V and J are TRBV20-1 and TRBJ1-2; D remains unclear. V was shortened by 3 bases and J by 0 bases, with 11 bases between the two germline ends. Germline lookup yields CDR1 DFQATT and CDR2 SNEGSKA (reference sequence). CDR3 length: 14 residues. CDR3 sequence: CSASGELTNYGYTF. The CDR3 DNA reads TGCAGTGCTAGTGGGGAGCTTACTAACTATGGCTACACCTTC.

This clone was seen just once. Other DNA sequences in the sample encode the same CDR3. V and J are TRBV30 and TRBJ2-3, with D perhaps TRBD1 (6 bases). The CDR3 extends over 14 amino acids. Germline CDR1 reads GTSNPN; CDR2 reads SVGIG (reference sequence). Trimming removed 2 bases from V and 0 bases from J, with 9 bases in between. The DNA for the CDR3 is TGTGCCTGGAGTTTGGGGGCTAGCACAGATACGCAGTATTTT. Protein product: CAWSLGASTDTQYF. Using reference TRBV30 and TRBJ2-3 for the parts outside the CDR3, the full variable domain is SQTIHQWPATLVQPVGSPLSLECTVEGTSNPNLYWYRQAAGRGLQLLFYSVGIGQISSEVPQNLSASRPQDRQFILSSKKLLLSDSGFYLCAWSLGASTDTQYFGPGTRLTVL.

The V and J genes are TRBV6-5 and TRBJ2-7; 11 bases agree with TRBD1. The CDR3 has 15 residues. Germline lookup yields CDR1 MNHEY and CDR2 SVGAGI. J gave up 1 base and V 5 bases, and 4 bases lay outside the gene matches. DNA of the CDR3: TGTGCCAGCAGTCGGACAGGGGGCGAATCCTACGAGCAGTACTTC. It specifies CASSRTGGESYEQYF.

This clone has more than one count but fewer than ten. V usage is TRBV19 and J usage is TRBJ1-6; TRBD1 matches 9 bases. The CDR3 length is 15 residues. Looked up from germline, CDR1 is LNHDA and CDR2 is SQIVND (reference sequence). The V segment lost 5 bases and the J segment 9 bases; nucleotides outside the gene matches: 8. The CDR3 is CASSANTGGVSPLHF. CDR3 coding DNA: TGTGCCAGTAGTGCAAACACAGGGGGCGTTTCACCCCTCCACTTT.

The CDR3: CATGGYNNEQFF. The CDR3 DNA follows: TGTGCCACCGGAGGGTACAACAATGAGCAGTTCTTC. The chain links TRBV24-1 to TRBJ2-1, with D possibly matching TRBD2 (6 bases). The CDR3 is made up of 12 amino acids. Germline V gives CDR1 KGHDR, CDR2 SFDVKD. The ends were cut back, 9 bases at V and 5 bases at J, with 10 bases in the middle.

This chain joins TRBV7-9 and TRBJ1-2; D is undetermined. Germline V gene sequence: CDR1 SEHNR, CDR2 FQNEAQ (reference sequence). This CDR3 has 14 residues. Between the trimmed V and J ends, which lost 5 bases and 4 bases, there was a span of 14 bases. The DNA of the CDR3 is TGTGCCAGCAGCCCCCGGGGAAACGGCTATGGCTACACCTTC. Translated, it gives CASSPRGNGYGYTF.

The chain combines TRBV27 with TRBJ1-5; D is perhaps TRBD1 (6 bases). CDR1 and CDR2 from the germline V gene are MNHEY and SMNVEV (reference sequence). Trimming took off 6 bases at V and 6 bases at J, with 18 bases between the two ends. The CDR3 sequence is 15 residues long. DNA of the CDR3: TGTGCCAGCAGCCTGGACAGACCTTGGCGTCAGCCCCAGCATTTT. Its translation is CASSLDRPWRQPQHF.

The rearrangement joins TRBV18 to TRBJ2-7; 8 nucleotides match TRBD2. This CDR3 contains 15 residues. Germline V gives CDR1 KGHSH, CDR2 LQKENI. Trimming cost V 6 bases and J 0 bases; bases outside gene matches: 7. The DNA of the CDR3 is TGTGCCAGCTCGAGTTTAGCGGGGAGCTCCTACGAGCAGTACTTC. Translated: CASSSLAGSSYEQYF.

This chain uses TRBV7-9 with TRBJ1-1, with no clear D. With 5 bases removed from V and 1 base from J, the gap between germline ends came to 11 bases. In germline, CDR1 is SEHNR, CDR2 FQNEAQ (reference sequence). The CDR3 spans 14 residues. The CDR3 here is CASSPSTGNTEAFF. The CDR3 nucleotides read TGTGCCAGCAGCCCGTCTACTGGGAACACTGAAGCTTTCTTT.

The V and J genes are TRBV7-9 and TRBJ1-4; 9 bases are shared with TRBD1. The V gene's germline CDR1 is SEHNR and CDR2 FQNEAQ (reference sequence). The trim removed 5 bases at V and 8 bases at J, leaving 9 bases unmatched. The CDR3 loop spans 15 amino acids. CDR3 coding DNA: TGTGCCAGCAGCCCCTCAAGGGACAGGGAGGAAAAACTGTTTTTT. This encodes CASSPSRDREEKLFF.

The rearrangement joins TRBV6-6 to TRBJ1-2, with 7 bases that match TRBD1. The CDR3 is made up of 15 amino acids. Per the germline V gene, CDR1 is MNHNY and CDR2 is SVGAGI (reference sequence). V dropped 0 bases and J dropped 8; count of bases not matched to a gene: 9. The CDR3 DNA is TGTGCCAGCAGTTACTCGGGCAGGGGGTTTGGGGGCTACACCTTC. Protein product: CASSYSGRGFGGYTF.

The rearrangement uses TRBV10-3 and TRBJ2-5, with 9 nucleotides matching TRBD1. V gave up 6 bases and J gave up 4 bases; unmatched junction bases: 9. The CDR3 runs to 15 residues. Germline lookup yields CDR1 ENHRY and CDR2 SYGVKD. Written as DNA, the CDR3 is TGTGCCATCAGCCCCGGGACAGGGAACGGAGAGACCCAGTACTTC. Its translation: CAISPGTGNGETQYF.

The CDR3 sequence is CASSQDKSNQPQHF. As DNA, the CDR3 is TGTGCCAGCAGCCAGGACAAGAGCAATCAGCCCCAGCATTTT. The V call is TRBV7-9, the J call TRBJ1-5; a weak D match, TRBD1 (5 bases). The germline V gene has CDR1 SEHNR and CDR2 FQNEAQ (reference sequence). The CDR3 runs 14 residues. Trimming shortened V by 5 bases and J by 1 base, and 9 bases separated the two germline ends.

The chain couples TRBV19 to TRBJ1-4; D possibly corresponds to TRBD1 (5 bases). This CDR3 contains 13 residues. Between the trimmed V and J ends, which lost 3 bases and 8 bases, there was a span of 10 bases. CDR1 is LNHDA and CDR2 is SQIVND in the germline V gene (reference sequence). CDR3 nucleotides: TGTGCCAGTAGTATCGGGGGTAACGAAAAACTGTTTTTT. The encoded protein is CASSIGGNEKLFF.

V gene TRBV5-1 combines with J gene TRBJ1-3, with D perhaps matching TRBD1 (6 bases). V was clipped by 2 bases and J by 7 bases, with 7 bases between them. Germline V gene data show CDR1 as SGHRS and CDR2 as YFSETQ. The CDR3 covers 12 residues. The CDR3 DNA is TGCGCCAGCAGCTTCCAGGGGAACACCATATATTTT. This sequence encodes CASSFQGNTIYF. The full variable domain, its missing parts supplied by reference TRBV5-1 and TRBJ1-3, is KAGVTQTPRYLIKTRGQQVTLSCSPISGHRSVSWYQQTPGQGLQFLFEYFSETQRNKGNFPGRFSGRQFSNSRSEMNVSTLELGDSALYLCASSFQGNTIYFGEGSWLTVV.

This clone was seen only a few times. Other DNA sequences from this sample encode an identical CDR3 as well. The chain uses TRBV12-3 or TRBV12-4 and TRBJ2-7; D might be TRBD2 (5 bases). The CDR3 extends over 11 amino acids. The germline V and J ends were trimmed by 3 bases and 6 bases, with 6 bases remaining between them. In DNA form, the CDR3 reads TGTGCCAGCAGTTTCGGGGTCGAGCAGTACTTC. Protein: CASSFGVEQYF.

This sequence joins TRBV28 and TRBJ1-2; D remains unclear. CDR3 length: 13 amino acids. The germline gives CDR1 MDHEN, CDR2 SYDVKM. V lost 2 bases and J lost 6, with 10 bases in between. CDR3 residues: CASSLPGRNGYTF. The DNA of the CDR3 is TGTGCCAGCAGTTTACCGGGTCGGAATGGCTACACCTTC.

J is TRBJ1-6 and V is TRBV4-3; unclear D gene. Germline CDR1 reads LGHNA; CDR2 reads YSLEER. Trimming took 0 bases from V and 0 from J, leaving 9 bases between them. This CDR3 contains 17 residues. The CDR3 nucleotides read TGCGCCAGCAGCCAAGAACGCGCTAGCTCCTATAATTCACCCCTCCACTTT. Translating gives CASSQERASSYNSPLHF.

CDR3 loop: CASSQRLLAASTGELFF. DNA for the CDR3: TGTGCCAGCAGCCAGCGCCTACTAGCCGCAAGCACCGGGGAGCTGTTTTTT. This chain links TRBV4-2 with TRBJ2-2; D possibly corresponds to TRBD2 (6 bases). Germline CDR1 and CDR2: LGHNA and YNFKEQ. The CDR3 loop spans 17 amino acids. The ends were cut back, 3 bases at V and 4 bases at J, with 18 bases in the middle.

CDR3 loop: CASSLSGVSTEAFF. The CDR3 bases are TGCGCCAGCAGCTTGTCGGGGGTGAGCACTGAAGCTTTCTTT. The rearrangement uses TRBV5-1 and TRBJ1-1, with D possibly being TRBD1 (5 bases). Germline lookup yields CDR1 SGHRS and CDR2 YFSETQ. With 1 base removed from V and 4 bases from J, the gap between germline ends came to 11 bases. The CDR3 has 14 residues.